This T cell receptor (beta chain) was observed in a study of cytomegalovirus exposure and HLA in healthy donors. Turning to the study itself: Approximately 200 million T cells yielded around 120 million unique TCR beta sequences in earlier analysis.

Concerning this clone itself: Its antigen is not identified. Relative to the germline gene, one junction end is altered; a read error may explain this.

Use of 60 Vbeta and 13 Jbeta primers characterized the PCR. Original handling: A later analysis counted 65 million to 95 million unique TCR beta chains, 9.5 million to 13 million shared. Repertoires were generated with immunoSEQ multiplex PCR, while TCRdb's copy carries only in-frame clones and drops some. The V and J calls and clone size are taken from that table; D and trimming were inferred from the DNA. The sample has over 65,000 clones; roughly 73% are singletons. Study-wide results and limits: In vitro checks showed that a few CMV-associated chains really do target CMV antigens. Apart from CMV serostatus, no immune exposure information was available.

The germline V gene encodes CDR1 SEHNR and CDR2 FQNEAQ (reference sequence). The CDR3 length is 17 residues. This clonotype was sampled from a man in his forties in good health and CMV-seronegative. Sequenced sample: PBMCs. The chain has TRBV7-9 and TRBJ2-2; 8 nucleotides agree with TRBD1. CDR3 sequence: CSSSSQYRDRRTGELFF. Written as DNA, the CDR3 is TGTTCCAGCAGCTCGCAATACCGGGACAGGCGAACCGGGGAGCTGTTTTTT.